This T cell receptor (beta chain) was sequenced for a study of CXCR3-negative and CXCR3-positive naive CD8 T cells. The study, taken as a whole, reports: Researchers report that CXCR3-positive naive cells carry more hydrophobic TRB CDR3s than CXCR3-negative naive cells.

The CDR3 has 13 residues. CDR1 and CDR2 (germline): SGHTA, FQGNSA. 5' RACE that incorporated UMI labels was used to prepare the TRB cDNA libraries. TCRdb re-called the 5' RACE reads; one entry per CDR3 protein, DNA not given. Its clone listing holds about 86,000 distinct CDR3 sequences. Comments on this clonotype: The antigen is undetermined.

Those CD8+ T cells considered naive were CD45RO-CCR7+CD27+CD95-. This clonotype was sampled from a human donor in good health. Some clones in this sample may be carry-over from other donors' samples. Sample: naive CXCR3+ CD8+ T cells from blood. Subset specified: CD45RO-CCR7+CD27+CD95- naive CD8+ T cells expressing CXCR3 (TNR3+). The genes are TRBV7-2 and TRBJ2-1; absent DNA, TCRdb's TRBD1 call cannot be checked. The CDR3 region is CASSPGRGYEQFF.